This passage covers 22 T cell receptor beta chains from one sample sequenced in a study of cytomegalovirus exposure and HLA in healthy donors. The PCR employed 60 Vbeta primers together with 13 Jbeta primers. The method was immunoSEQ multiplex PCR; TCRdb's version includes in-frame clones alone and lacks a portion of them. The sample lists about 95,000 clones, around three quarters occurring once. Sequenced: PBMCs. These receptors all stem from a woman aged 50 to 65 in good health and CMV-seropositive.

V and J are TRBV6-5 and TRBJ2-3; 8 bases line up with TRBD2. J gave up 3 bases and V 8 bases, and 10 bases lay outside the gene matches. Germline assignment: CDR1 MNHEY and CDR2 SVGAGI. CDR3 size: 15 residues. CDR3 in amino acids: CASWGFSGTTDTQYF. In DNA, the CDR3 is TGTGCCAGCTGGGGGTTTAGCGGGACGACAGATACGCAGTATTTT.

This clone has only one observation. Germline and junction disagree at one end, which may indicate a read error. This chain's CDR3 is CSSSPPQIPANTGELFF. The CDR3 region has the DNA TGTTCCAGCAGCCCCCCCCAAATTCCAGCGAACACCGGGGAGCTGTTTTTT. J is TRBJ2-2 and V is TRBV7-9; unclear D gene. The CDR3 consists of 17 residues. From germline, CDR1 is SEHNR and CDR2 FQNEAQ (reference sequence).

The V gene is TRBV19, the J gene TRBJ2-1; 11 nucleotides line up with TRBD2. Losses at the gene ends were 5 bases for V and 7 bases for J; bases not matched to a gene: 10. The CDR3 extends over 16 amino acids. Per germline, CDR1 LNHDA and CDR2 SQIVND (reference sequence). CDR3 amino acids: CASSSTGTSGINEQFF. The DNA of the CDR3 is TGTGCCAGTAGTTCCACCGGGACTAGCGGAATTAATGAGCAGTTCTTC.

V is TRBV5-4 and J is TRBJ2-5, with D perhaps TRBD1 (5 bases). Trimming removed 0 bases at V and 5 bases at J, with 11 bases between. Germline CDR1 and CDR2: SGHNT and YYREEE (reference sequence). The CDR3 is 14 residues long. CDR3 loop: CASSLEGVGETQYF. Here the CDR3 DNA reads TGTGCCAGCAGCTTGGAAGGGGTCGGCGAGACCCAGTACTTC.

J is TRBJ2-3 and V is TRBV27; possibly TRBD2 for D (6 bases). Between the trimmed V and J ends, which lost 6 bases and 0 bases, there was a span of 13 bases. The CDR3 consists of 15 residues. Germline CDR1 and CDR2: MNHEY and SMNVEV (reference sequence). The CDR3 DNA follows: TGTGCCAGCAGGGAGTGGGACTCAAGCACAGATACGCAGTATTTT. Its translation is CASREWDSSTDTQYF.

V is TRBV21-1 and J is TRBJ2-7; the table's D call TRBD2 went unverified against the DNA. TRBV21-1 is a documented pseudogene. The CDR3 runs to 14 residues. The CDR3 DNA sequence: TGTGCCAGCAGCACTAGCGGTCTAAAAAGCGAGCAGTACTTC. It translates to CASSTSGLKSEQYF.

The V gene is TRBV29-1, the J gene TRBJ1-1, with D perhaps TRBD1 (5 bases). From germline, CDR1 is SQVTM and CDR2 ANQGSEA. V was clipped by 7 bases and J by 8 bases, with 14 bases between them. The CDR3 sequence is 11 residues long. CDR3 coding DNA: TGCAGCGGACAACAGGCCCGAGAAGCTTTCTTT. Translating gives CSGQQAREAFF.

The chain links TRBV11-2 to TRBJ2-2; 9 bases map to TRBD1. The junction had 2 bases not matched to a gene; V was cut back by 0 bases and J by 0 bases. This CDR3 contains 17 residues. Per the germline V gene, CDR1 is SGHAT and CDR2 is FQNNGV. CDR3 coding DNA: TGTGCCAGCAGCTTAGATCGGACAGGGGCGAACACCGGGGAGCTGTTTTTT. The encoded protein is CASSLDRTGANTGELFF. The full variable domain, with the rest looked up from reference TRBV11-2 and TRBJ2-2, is EAGVAQSPRYKIIEKRQSVAFWCNPISGHATLYWYQQILGQGPKLLIQFQNNGVVDDSQLPKDRFSAERLKGVDSTLKIQPAKLEDSAVYLCASSLDRTGANTGELFFGEGSRLTVL.

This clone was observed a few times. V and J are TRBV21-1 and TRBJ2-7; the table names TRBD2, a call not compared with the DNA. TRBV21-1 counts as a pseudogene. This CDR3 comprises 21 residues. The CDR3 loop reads CASSKGVGSEGPPPGGYEQYF. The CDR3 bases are TGTGCCAGCAGCAAAGGAGTCGGATCGGAGGGTCCCCCCCCGGGGGGCTACGAGCAGTACTTC.

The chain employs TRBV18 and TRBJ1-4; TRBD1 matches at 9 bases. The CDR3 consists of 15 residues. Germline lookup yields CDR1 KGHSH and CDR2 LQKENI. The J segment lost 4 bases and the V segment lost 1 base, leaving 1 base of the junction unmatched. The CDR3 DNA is TGTGCCAGCTCACCACGGACAGGGGTTAATGAAAAACTGTTTTTT. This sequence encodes CASSPRTGVNEKLFF.

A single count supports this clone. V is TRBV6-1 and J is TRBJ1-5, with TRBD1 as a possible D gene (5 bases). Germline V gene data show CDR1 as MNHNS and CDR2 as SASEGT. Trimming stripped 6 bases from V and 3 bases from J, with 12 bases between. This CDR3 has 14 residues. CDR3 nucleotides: TGTGCCAGCAGAAAGACAGCGATCAATCAGCCCCAGCATTTT. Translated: CASRKTAINQPQHF.

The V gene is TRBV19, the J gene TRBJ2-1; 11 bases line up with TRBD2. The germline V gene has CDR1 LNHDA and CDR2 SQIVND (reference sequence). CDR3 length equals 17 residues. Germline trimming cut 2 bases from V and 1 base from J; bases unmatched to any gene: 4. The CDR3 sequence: CASSIFGTSGSYNEQFF. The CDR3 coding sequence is TGTGCCAGTAGTATATTCGGGACTAGCGGTTCCTACAATGAGCAGTTCTTC.

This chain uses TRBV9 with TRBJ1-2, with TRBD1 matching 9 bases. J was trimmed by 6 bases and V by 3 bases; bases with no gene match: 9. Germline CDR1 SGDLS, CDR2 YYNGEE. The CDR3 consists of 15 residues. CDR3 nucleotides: TGTGCCAGCAGCGATGGGGGACAGGGTGTTCATGGCTACACCTTC. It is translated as CASSDGGQGVHGYTF. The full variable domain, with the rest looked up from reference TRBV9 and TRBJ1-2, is DSGVTQTPKHLITATGQRVTLRCSPRSGDLSVYWYQQSLDQGLQFLIQYYNGEERAKGNILERFSAQQFPDLHSELNLSSLELGDSALYFCASSDGGQGVHGYTFGSGTRLTVV.

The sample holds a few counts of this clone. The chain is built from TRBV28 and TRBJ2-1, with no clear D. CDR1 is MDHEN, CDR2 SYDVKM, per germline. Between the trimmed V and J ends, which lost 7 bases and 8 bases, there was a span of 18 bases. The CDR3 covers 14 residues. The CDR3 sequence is CASTETLSDDEQFF. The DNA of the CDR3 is TGTGCCAGCACCGAAACCCTCTCAGATGATGAGCAGTTCTTC.

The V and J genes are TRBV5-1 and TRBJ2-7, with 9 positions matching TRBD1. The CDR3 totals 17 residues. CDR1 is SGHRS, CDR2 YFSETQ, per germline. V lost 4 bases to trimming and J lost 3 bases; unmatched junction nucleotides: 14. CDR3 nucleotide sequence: TGCGCCAGCAGCAGCGGGACAGGGAGTGGGACGGGCTACGAGCAGTACTTC. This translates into CASSSGTGSGTGYEQYF.

CDR3 bases: TGTGCCAGCAGTTTTAGTAAAGGAACAGGCCATCGGAACGAGCAGTACTTC. Residues: CASSFSKGTGHRNEQYF. J is TRBJ2-7 and V is TRBV27, with D possibly being TRBD1 (5 bases). Trimming left V 3 bases short and J 5 bases short, with 23 bases between. Looked up from germline, CDR1 is MNHEY and CDR2 is SMNVEV (reference sequence). This CDR3 contains 17 residues.

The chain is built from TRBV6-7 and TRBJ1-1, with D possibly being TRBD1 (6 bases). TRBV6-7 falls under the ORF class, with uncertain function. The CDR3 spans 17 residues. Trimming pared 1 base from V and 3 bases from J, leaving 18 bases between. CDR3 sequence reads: CASSYFTGQWWDTEAFF. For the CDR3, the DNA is TGTGCCAGCAGTTACTTTACAGGGCAGTGGTGGGACACTGAAGCTTTCTTT.

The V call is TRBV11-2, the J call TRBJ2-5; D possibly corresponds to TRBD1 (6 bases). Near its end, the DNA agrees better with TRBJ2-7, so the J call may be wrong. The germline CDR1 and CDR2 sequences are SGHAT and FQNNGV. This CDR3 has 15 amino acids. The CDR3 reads CASSSHRGISYEQYF. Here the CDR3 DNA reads TGTGCCAGCAGCTCCCATAGGGGGATCTCCTACGAGCAGTACTTC.

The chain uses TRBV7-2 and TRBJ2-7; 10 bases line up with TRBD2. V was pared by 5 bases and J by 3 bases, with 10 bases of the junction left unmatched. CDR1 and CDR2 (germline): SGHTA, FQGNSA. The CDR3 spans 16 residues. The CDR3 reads CASSPRGSSGSYEQYF. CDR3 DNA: TGTGCCAGCAGCCCGAGAGGGTCTAGCGGGAGCTACGAGCAGTACTTC.

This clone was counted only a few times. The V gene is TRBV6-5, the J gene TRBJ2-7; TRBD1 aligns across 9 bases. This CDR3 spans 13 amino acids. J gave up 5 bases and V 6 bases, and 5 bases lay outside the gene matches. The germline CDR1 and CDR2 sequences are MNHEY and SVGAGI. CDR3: CASRPGQGHEQYF. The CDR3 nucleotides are TGTGCCAGCAGGCCGGGACAGGGCCACGAGCAGTACTTC.

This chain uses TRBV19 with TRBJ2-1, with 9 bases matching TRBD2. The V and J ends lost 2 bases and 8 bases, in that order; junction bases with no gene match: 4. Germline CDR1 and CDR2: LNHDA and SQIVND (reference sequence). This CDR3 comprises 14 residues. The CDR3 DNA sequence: TGTGCCAGTAGTATATTAGCGGGAGCCTATGAGCAGTTCTTC. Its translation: CASSILAGAYEQFF.

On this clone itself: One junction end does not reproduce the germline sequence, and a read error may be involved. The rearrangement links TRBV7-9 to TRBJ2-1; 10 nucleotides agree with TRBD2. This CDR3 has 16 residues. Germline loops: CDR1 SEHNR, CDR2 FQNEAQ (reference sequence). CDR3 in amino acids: CSSSLPLAGVNNEQFF. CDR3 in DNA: TGTTCCAGCAGCCTACCCCTAGCGGGAGTAAACAATGAGCAGTTCTTC.